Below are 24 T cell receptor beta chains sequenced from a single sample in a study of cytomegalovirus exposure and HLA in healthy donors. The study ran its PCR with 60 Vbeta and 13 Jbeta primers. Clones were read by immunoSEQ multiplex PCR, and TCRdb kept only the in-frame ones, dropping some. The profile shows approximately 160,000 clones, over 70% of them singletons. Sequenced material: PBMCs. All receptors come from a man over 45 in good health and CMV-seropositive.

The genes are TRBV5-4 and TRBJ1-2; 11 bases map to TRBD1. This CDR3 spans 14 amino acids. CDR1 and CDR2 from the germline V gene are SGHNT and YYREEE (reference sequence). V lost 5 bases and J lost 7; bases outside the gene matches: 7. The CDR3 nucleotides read TGTGCCAGCAGAGCATCCGGGACAGGGGGTGGCTACACCTTC. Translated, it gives CASRASGTGGGYTF.

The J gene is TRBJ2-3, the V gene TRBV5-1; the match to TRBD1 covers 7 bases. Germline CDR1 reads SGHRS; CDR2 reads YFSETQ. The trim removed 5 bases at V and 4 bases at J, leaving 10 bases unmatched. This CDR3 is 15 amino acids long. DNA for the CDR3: TGCGCCAGCAGACCCAGGCAGGGGGATGCAGATACGCAGTATTTT. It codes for CASRPRQGDADTQYF.

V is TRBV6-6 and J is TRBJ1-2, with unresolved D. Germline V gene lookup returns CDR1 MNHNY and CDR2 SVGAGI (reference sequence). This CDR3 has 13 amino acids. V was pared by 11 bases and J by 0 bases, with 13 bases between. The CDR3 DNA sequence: TGTGCCGTCCGCCGGGGATCTAACTATGGCTACACCTTC. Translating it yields CAVRRGSNYGYTF.

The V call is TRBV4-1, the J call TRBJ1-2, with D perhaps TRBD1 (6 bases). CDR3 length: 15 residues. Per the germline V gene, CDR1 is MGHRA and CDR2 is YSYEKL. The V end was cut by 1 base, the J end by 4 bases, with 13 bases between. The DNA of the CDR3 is TGCGCCAGCAGCCAAGCCCCAGGGGCGGCCTATGGCTACACCTTC. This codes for CASSQAPGAAYGYTF.

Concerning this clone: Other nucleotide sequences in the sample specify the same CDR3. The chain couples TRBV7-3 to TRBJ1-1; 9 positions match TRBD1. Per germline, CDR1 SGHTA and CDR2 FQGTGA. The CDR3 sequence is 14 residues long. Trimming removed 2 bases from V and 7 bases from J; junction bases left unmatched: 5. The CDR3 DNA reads TGTGCCAGCAGCTTAGACAGGGGGGAAGGTGAAGCTTTCTTT. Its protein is CASSLDRGEGEAFF.

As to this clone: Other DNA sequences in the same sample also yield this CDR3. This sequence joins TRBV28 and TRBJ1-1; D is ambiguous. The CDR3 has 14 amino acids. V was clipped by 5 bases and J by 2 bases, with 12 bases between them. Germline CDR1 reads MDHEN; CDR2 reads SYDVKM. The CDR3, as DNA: TGTGCCAGCAGTCTACAGAATACCAACACTGAAGCTTTCTTT. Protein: CASSLQNTNTEAFF. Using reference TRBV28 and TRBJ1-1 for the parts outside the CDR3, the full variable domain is DVKVTQSSRYLVKRTGEKVFLECVQDMDHENMFWYRQDPGLGLRLIYFSYDVKMKEKGDIPEGYSVSREKKERFSLILESASTNQTSMYLCASSLQNTNTEAFFGQGTRLTVV.

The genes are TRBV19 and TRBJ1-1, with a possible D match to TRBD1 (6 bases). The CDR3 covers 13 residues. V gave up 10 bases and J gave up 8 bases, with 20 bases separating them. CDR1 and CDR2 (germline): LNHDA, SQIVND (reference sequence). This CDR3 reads CAITGRGEVEAFF. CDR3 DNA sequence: TGTGCCATAACTGGGAGGGGGGAGGTGGAAGCTTTCTTT.

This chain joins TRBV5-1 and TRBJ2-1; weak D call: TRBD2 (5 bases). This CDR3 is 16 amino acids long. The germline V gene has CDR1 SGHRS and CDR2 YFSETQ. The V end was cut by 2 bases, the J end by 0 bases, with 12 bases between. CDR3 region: CASSFAVGSSYNEQFF. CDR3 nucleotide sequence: TGCGCCAGCAGCTTCGCGGTTGGGAGCTCCTACAATGAGCAGTTCTTC.

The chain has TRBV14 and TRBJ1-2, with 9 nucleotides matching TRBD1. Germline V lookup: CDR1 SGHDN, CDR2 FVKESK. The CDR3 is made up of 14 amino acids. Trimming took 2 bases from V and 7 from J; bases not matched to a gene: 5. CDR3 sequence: CASSQLGQGRGYTF. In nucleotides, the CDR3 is TGTGCCAGCAGCCAACTGGGACAGGGTCGTGGCTACACCTTC.

The CDR3 nucleotides read TGTGCCAGCAGCAGACCGGGACTAGCGGTCTACGAGCAGTACTTC. This sequence encodes CASSRPGLAVYEQYF. The chain carries TRBV7-9 and TRBJ2-7; 11 bases are shared with TRBD2. The CDR3 spans 15 residues. With 5 bases clipped from V and 3 bases from J, the junction kept 6 bases outside the gene matches. Germline loops: CDR1 SEHNR, CDR2 FQNEAQ (reference sequence). Based on the CDR3 plus reference TRBV7-9 and TRBJ2-7, the full variable domain is DTGVSQNPRHKITKRGQNVTFRCDPISEHNRLYWYRQTLGQGPEFLTYFQNEAQLEKSRLLSDRFSAERPKGSFSTLEIQRTEQGDSAMYLCASSRPGLAVYEQYFGPGTRLTVT.

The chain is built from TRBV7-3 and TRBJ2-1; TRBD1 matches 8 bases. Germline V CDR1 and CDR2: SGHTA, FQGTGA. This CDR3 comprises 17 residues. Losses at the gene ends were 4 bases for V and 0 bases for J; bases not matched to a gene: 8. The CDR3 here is CASSSQGALSSYNEQFF. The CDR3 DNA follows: TGTGCCAGCAGCTCCCAGGGGGCCTTAAGCTCCTACAATGAGCAGTTCTTC.

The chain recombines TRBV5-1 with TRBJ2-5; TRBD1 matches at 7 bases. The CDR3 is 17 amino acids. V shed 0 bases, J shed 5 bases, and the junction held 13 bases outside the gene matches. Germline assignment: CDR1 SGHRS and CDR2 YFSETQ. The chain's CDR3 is CASSLGDGDRAWETQYF. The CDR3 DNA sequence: TGCGCCAGCAGCTTGGGAGATGGAGACAGGGCTTGGGAGACCCAGTACTTC.

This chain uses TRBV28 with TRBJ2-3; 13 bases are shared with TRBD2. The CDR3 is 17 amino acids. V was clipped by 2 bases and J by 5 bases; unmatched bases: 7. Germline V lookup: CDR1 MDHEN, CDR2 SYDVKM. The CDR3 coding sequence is TGTGCCAGCAGTTTACAACGGACTAGCGGGAGTGGAGATACGCAGTATTTT. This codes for CASSLQRTSGSGDTQYF.

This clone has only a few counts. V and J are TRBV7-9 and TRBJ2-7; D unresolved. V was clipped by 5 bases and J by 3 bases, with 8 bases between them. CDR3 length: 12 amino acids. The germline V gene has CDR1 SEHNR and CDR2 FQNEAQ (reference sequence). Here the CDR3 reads CASSATGYEQYF. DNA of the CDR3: TGTGCCAGCAGCGCTACCGGCTACGAGCAGTACTTC.

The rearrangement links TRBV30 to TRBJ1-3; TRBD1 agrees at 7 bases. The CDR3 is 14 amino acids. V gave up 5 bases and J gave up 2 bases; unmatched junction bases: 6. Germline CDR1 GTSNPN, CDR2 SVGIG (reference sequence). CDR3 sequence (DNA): TGTGCCTGGGGTCAGGGGGGAACTGGAAACACCATATATTTT. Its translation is CAWGQGGTGNTIYF.

The CDR3 DNA sequence: TGTGCCAGCAGTTTGAGTGGCGGGCACTCTGGAAACACCATATATTTT. Translating it yields CASSLSGGHSGNTIYF. The chain carries TRBV6-5 and TRBJ1-3; unclear D gene. The CDR3 consists of 16 residues. Germline CDR1 is MNHEY and CDR2 is SVGAGI. V was trimmed by 4 bases and J by 0 bases, leaving 13 bases between them.

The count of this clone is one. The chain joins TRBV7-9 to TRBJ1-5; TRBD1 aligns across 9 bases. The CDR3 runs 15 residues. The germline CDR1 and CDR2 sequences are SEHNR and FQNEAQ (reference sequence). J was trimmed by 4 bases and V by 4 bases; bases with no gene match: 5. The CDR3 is CASSSTTGGNQPQHF. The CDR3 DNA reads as TGTGCCAGCAGCTCCACGACAGGGGGAAATCAGCCCCAGCATTTT.

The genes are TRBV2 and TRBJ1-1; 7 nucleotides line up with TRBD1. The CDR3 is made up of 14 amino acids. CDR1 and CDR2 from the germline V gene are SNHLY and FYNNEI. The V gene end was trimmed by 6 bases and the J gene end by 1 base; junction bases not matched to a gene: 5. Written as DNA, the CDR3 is TGTGCCAGCAGGCTGACAGGGCCGAACACTGAAGCTTTCTTT. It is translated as CASRLTGPNTEAFF.

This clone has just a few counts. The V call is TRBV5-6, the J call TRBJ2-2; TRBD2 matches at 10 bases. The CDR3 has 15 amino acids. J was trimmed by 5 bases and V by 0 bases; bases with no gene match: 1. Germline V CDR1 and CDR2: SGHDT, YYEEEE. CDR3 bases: TGTGCCAGCAGCTTGGTAGCGGGAGGTACCGGGGAGCTGTTTTTT. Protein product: CASSLVAGGTGELFF.

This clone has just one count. CDR3 loop: CASRLGGALGTEAFF. In DNA form, the CDR3 reads TGTGCCAGTCGGTTAGGGGGGGCGTTGGGAACTGAAGCTTTCTTT. The chain uses TRBV28 and TRBJ1-1; D perhaps matches TRBD1 (6 bases). Germline V lookup: CDR1 MDHEN, CDR2 SYDVKM. This CDR3 spans 15 amino acids. The ends were cut back, 9 bases at V and 5 bases at J, with 22 bases in the middle.

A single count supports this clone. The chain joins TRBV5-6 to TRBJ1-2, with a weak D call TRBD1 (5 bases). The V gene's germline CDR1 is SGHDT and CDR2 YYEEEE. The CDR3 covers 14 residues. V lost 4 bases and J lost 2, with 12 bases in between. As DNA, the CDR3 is TGTGCCAGCAGCCTACTCGGACAAAACTATGGCTACACCTTC. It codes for CASSLLGQNYGYTF. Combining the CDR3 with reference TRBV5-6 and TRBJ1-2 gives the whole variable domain DAGVTQSPTHLIKTRGQQVTLRCSPKSGHDTVSWYQQALGQGPQFIFQYYEEEERQRGNFPDRFSGHQFPNYSSELNVNALLLGDSALYLCASSLLGQNYGYTFGSGTRLTVV.

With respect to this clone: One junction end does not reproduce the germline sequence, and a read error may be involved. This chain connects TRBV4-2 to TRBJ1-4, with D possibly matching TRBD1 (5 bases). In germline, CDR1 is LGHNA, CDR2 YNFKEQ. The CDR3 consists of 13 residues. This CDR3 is CASSQEGARDYPF. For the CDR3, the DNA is TGTGCCAGCAGCCAAGAAGGCGCCAGGGACTACCCATTT.

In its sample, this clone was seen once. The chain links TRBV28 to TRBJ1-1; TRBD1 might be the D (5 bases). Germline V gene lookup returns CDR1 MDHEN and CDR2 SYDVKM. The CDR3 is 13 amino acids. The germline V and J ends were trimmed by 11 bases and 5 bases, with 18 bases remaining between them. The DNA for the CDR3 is TGTGCCGTCGGGGGAGAGGGGAGGACTGAAGCTTTCTTT. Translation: CAVGGEGRTEAFF.

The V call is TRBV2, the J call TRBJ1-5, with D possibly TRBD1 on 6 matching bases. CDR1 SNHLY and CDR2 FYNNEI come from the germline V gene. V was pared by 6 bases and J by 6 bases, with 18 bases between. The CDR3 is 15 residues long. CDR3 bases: TGTGCCAGCAGCGTTCAGGATTTAGGGGGTCAGCCCCAGCATTTT. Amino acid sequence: CASSVQDLGGQPQHF.